These 4 T cell receptor beta chains were sequenced from one sample in a study of blood T cell repertoires in COVID-19 (dated by TCRdb to between 2020 and 2021). The receptor library was made with the immunoSEQ multiplex PCR assay. Held by TCRdb, this immuneACCESS table contains in-frame sequences only and omits some clones. Under half of the omission traces to an unresolved V gene where checked; the cause of the rest is unknown. Here the sample has some 330,000 clones; about 90% occur a single time. Clones ranked in the top ten supply around 1.9% of the sample. Sequenced material: PBMCs or T cells enriched from blood (not recorded which). The receptors were gathered from a man aged 35 to 55 in a cohort exposed to, infected with or recovered from COVID-19 (not recorded which).

The V and J genes are TRBV5-6 and TRBJ2-7, with 7 positions matching TRBD2. CDR1 and CDR2 (germline): SGHDT, YYEEEE. The CDR3 sequence is 15 residues long. Germline trimming cut 1 base from V and 3 bases from J; bases unmatched to any gene: 7. CDR3 bases: TGTGCCAGCAGCTTGCGGACTAGTAGTGTCTACGAGCAGTACTTC. It specifies CASSLRTSSVYEQYF.

The sample holds one count of this clone. Other DNA sequences from this sample encode an identical CDR3 as well. The chain combines TRBV7-2 with TRBJ2-3; D gene ambiguous. Per germline, CDR1 SGHTA and CDR2 FQGNSA. This CDR3 region has 13 residues. Trimming took 0 bases from V and 2 from J, leaving 3 bases between them. CDR3 region: CASSLASTDTQYF. The CDR3 DNA reads TGTGCCAGCAGCTTAGCCTCCACAGATACGCAGTATTTT.

The J gene is TRBJ2-5, the V gene TRBV2; the D gene is possibly TRBD1 (6 bases). CDR3 length: 13 residues. Germline loops: CDR1 SNHLY, CDR2 FYNNEI. V lost 6 bases, J lost 1 base, and 9 bases lay in between. CDR3 in amino acids: CASRQGSQETQYF. CDR3 bases: TGTGCCAGCAGGCAGGGGTCCCAAGAGACCCAGTACTTC.

The J gene is TRBJ2-2, the V gene TRBV3-1 (or the pseudogene TRBV3-2); D is ambiguous. V lost 7 bases, J lost 5 bases, and 5 bases lay in between. Germline V gene data show CDR1 as LGHDT and CDR2 as YNNKEL (reference sequence). The CDR3 spans 11 residues. This chain's CDR3 is CASTYTGELFF. Written as DNA, the CDR3 is TGTGCCAGCACCTATACCGGGGAGCTGTTTTTT.